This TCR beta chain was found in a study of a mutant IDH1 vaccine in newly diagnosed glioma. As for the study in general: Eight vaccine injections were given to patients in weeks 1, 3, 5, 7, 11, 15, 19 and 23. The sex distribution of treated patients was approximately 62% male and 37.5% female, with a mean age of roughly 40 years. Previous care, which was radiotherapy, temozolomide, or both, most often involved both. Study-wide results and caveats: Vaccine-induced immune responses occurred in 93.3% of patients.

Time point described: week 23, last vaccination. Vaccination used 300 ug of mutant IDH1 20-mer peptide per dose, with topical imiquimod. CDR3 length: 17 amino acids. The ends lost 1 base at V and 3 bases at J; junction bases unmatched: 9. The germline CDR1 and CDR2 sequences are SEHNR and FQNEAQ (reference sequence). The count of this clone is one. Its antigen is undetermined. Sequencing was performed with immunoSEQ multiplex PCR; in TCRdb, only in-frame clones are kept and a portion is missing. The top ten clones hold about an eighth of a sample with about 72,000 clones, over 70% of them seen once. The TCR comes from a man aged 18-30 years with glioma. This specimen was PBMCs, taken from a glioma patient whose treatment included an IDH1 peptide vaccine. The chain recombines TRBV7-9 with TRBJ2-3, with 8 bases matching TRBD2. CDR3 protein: CASSLGEAGGWTDTQYF. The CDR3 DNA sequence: TGTGCCAGCAGCTTAGGGGAGGCGGGAGGATGGACAGATACGCAGTATTTT.